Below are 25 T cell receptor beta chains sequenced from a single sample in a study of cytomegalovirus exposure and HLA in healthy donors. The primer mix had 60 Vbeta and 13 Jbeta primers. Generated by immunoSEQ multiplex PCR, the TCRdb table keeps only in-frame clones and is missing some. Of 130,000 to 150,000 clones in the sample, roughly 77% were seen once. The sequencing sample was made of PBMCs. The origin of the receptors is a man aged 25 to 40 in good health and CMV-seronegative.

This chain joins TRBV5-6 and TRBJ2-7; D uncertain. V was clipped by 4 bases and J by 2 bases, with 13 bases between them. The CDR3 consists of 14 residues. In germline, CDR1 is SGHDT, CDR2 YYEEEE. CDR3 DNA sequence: TGTGCCAGCAGCCGATACAGCCTACCCTACGAGCAGTACTTC. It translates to CASSRYSLPYEQYF.

Written as DNA, the CDR3 is TGCGCCAGCAGCCGGACAGTTATGAGTTTTGTGAACACTGAAGCTTTCTTT. This gives the protein CASSRTVMSFVNTEAFF. V and J are TRBV5-1 and TRBJ1-1; D is possibly TRBD1 (6 bases). V shed 4 bases and J shed 0 bases, with 19 bases lying between them. Germline-derived CDR1 and CDR2 are SGHRS and YFSETQ. There are 17 residues in the CDR3. The whole variable domain, remainder taken from reference TRBV5-1 and TRBJ1-1, is KAGVTQTPRYLIKTRGQQVTLSCSPISGHRSVSWYQQTPGQGLQFLFEYFSETQRNKGNFPGRFSGRQFSNSRSEMNVSTLELGDSALYLCASSRTVMSFVNTEAFFGQGTRLTVV.

As DNA, the CDR3 is TGTGCCAGCAGTTACTCTGCCAGGGGGAACACTGAAGCTTTCTTT. Encoded protein: CASSYSARGNTEAFF. The genes are TRBV6-5 and TRBJ1-1, with D tentatively TRBD1 (6 bases). The germline V gene encodes CDR1 MNHEY and CDR2 SVGAGI. The CDR3 is made up of 15 amino acids. V lost 0 bases and J 1 base, leaving 9 bases between the germline ends.

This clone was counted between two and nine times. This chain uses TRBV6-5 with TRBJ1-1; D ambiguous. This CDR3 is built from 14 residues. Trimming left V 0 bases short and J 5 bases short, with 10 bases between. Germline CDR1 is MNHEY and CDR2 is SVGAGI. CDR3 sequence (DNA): TGTGCCAGCAGTTACTCGGTCTTTGCGACTGAAGCTTTCTTT. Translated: CASSYSVFATEAFF.

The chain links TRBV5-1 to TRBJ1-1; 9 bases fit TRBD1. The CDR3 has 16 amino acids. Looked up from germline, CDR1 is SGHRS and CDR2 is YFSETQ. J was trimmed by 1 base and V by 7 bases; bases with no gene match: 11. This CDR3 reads CASAFGQGMKNTEAFF. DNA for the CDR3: TGCGCCAGCGCCTTCGGACAGGGGATGAAGAACACTGAAGCTTTCTTT.

CDR3 region: CASSLEDSQPQYF. The CDR3 DNA sequence: TGCGCCAGCAGCTTGGAGGACTCCCAACCGCAGTACTTC. This chain uses TRBV5-1 with TRBJ2-7; TRBD2 might be the D (5 bases). The CDR3 consists of 13 residues. CDR1 and CDR2 from the germline V gene are SGHRS and YFSETQ. Trimming shortened V by 0 bases and J by 9 bases, and 13 bases separated the two germline ends.

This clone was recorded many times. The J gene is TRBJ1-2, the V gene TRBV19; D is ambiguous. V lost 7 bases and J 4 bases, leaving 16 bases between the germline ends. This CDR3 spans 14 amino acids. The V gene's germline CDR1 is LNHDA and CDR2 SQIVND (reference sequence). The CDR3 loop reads CASTKGDRPYGYTF. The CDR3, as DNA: TGTGCCAGTACAAAGGGAGATCGACCCTATGGCTACACCTTC.

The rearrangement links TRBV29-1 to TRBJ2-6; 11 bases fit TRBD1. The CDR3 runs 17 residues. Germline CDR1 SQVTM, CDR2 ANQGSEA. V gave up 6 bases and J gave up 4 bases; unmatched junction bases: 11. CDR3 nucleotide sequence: TGCAGCGTCCCCAGGACAGGGGGCGCCTGGGGGGCCAACGTCCTGACTTTC. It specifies CSVPRTGGAWGANVLTF.

This CDR3 reads CASSPQPRRGIQYF. The CDR3, as DNA: TGTGCCAGCAGTCCCCAACCGAGGCGAGGCATTCAGTACTTC. This rearrangement joins TRBV27 to TRBJ2-4; no definite D call. The V end lost 5 bases, the J end lost 9 bases, and 17 bases lay between the germline ends. The V gene's germline CDR1 is MNHEY and CDR2 SMNVEV (reference sequence). The CDR3 extends over 14 amino acids.

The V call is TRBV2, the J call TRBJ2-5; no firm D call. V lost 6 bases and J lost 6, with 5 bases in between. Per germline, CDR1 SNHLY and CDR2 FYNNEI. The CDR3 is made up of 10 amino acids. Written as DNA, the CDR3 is TGTGCCAGCAGGCGGCAGACCCAGTACTTC. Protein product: CASRRQTQYF.

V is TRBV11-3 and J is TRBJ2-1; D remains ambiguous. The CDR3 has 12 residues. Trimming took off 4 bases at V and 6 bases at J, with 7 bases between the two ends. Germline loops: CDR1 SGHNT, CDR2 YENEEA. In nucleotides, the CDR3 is TGTGCCAGCAGCTCCGGTGGCAATGAGCAGTTCTTC. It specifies CASSSGGNEQFF.

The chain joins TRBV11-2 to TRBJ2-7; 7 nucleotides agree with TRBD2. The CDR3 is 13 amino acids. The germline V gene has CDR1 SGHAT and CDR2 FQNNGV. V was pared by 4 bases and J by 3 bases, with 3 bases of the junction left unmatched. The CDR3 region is CASSSGLIYEQYF. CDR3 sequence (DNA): TGTGCCAGCAGCTCGGGACTAATCTACGAGCAGTACTTC. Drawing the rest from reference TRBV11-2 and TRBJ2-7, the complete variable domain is EAGVAQSPRYKIIEKRQSVAFWCNPISGHATLYWYQQILGQGPKLLIQFQNNGVVDDSQLPKDRFSAERLKGVDSTLKIQPAKLEDSAVYLCASSSGLIYEQYFGPGTRLTVT.

CDR3 nucleotide sequence: TGTGCCAGCAGGTTGGAGGTCGGGGAGCCCCAGCATTTT. Its translation: CASRLEVGEPQHF. The V and J genes are TRBV2 and TRBJ1-5; the D is unclear. This CDR3 comprises 13 residues. The V end lost 6 bases, the J end lost 8 bases, and 14 bases lay between the germline ends. CDR1 is SNHLY, CDR2 FYNNEI, per germline.

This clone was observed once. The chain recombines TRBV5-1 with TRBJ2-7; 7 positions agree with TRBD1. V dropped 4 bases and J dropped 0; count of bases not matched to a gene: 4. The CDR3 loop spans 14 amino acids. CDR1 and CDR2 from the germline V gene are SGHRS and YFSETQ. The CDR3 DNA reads TGCGCCAGCAGCATGGGACAGTCCTCCTACGAGCAGTACTTC. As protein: CASSMGQSSYEQYF.

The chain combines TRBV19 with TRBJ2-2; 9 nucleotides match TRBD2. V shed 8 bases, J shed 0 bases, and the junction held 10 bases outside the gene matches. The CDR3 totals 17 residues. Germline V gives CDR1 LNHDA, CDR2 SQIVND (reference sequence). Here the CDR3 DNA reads TGTGCCAGTGCTTCTAGCGGGATATCGTCGAACACCGGGGAGCTGTTTTTT. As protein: CASASSGISSNTGELFF. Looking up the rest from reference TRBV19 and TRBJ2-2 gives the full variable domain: DGGITQSPKYLFRKEGQNVTLSCEQNLNHDAMYWYRQDPGQGLRLIYYSQIVNDFQKGDIAEGYSVSREKKESFPLTVTSAQKNPTAFYLCASASSGISSNTGELFFGEGSRLTVL.

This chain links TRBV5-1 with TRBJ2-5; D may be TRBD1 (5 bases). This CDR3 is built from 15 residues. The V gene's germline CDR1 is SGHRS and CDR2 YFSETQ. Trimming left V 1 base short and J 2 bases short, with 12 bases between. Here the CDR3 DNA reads TGCGCCAGCAGCTTGTCAGGGTGGGGTCAAGAGACCCAGTACTTC. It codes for CASSLSGWGQETQYF.

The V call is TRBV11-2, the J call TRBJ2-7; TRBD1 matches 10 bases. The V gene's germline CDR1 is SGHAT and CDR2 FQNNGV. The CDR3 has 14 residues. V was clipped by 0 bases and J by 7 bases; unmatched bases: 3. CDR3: CASSLEGTGVEQYF. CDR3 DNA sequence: TGTGCCAGCAGCTTAGAAGGGACAGGGGTGGAGCAGTACTTC.

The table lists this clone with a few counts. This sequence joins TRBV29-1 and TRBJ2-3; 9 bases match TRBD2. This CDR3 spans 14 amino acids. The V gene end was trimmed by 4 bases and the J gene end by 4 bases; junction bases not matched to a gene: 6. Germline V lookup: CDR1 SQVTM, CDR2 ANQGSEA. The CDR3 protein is CSVGSGGSSDTQYF. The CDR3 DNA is TGCAGCGTTGGGAGCGGGGGGTCTTCAGATACGCAGTATTTT.

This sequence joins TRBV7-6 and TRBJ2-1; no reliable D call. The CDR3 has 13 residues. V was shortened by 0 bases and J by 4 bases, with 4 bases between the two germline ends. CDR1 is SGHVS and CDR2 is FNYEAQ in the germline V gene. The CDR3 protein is CASSLAEYNEQFF. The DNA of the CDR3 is TGTGCCAGCAGCTTAGCGGAGTACAATGAGCAGTTCTTC.

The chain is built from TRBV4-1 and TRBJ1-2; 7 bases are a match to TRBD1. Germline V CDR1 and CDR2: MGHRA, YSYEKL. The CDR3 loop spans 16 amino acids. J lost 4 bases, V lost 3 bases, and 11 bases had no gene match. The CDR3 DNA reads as TGCGCCAGCAGCCATTCAGTACCGGGACAGTCCTATGGCTACACCTTC. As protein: CASSHSVPGQSYGYTF.

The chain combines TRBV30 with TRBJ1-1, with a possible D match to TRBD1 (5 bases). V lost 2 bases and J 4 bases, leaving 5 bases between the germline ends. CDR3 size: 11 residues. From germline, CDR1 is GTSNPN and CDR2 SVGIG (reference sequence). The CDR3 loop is CAWSRGTEAFF. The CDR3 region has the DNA TGTGCCTGGAGTAGGGGCACTGAAGCTTTCTTT.

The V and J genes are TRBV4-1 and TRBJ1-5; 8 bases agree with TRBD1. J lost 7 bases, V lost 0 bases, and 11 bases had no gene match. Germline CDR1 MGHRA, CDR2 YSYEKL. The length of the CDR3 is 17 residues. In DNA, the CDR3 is TGCGCCAGCAGCCAAGATTGGGGCAGGGGGCGCGGGCAGCCCCAGCATTTT. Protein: CASSQDWGRGRGQPQHF.

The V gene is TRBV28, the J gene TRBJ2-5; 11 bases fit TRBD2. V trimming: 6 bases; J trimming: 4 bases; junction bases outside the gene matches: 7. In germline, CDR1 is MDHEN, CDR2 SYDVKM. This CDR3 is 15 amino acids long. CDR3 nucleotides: TGTGCCAGCAGCTCGGGGCTAGCGGGAGGAGAGACCCAGTACTTC. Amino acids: CASSSGLAGGETQYF.

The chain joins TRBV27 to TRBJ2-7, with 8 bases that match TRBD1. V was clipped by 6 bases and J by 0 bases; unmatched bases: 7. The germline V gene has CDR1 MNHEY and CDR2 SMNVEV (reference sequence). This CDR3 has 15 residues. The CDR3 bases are TGTGCCAGCAGCCCCCGGGACAGGAGCTCCTACGAGCAGTACTTC. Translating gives CASSPRDRSSYEQYF.

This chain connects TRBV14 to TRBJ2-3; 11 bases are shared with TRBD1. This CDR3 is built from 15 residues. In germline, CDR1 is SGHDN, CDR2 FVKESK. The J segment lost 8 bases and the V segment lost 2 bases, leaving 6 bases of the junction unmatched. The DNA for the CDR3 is TGTGCCAGCAGCCAACCGGACAGGGGGCCCGGTACGCAGTATTTT. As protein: CASSQPDRGPGTQYF.